A selection of T cell receptor beta chains follows, all from one sample in a study of blood T cell repertoires in COVID-19. Produced via immunoSEQ multiplex PCR; TCRdb's table is partial and in-frame only. Here the sample spans about 140,000 clones, 65% to 85% being singletons. The sequencing sample was made of peripheral blood. The receptors were gathered from a human donor in a cohort sampled during active COVID-19. Each CDR3 is given with its conserved first and last residue. The D gene is left open where the match is weak. The size entry is marked missing in some rows and otherwise reads once, few, many or a size class.

v_call,j_call,clone_size,d_call,cdr3_aa,cdr3_nt
TRBV5-4,TRBJ1-2,NA,NA,CASSLGEPNYGYTF,TGTGCCAGCAGCTTGGGAGAGCCTAACTATGGCTACACCTTC
TRBV28,TRBJ1-1,NA,NA,CASSPLVLGGTEAFF,TGTGCCAGCAGCCCCCTTGTTCTGGGGGGCACTGAAGCTTTCTTT
TRBV2,TRBJ2-7,NA,NA,CASRALQGQLTTYEQYF,TGTGCCAGCAGGGCGCTACAGGGCCAACTCACGACCTACGAGCAGTACTTC
TRBV18,TRBJ2-1,NA,NA,CASSQYRQGNEQFF,TGTGCCAGCTCCCAGTACAGGCAAGGCAATGAGCAGTTCTTC
TRBV29-1,TRBJ2-5,once,TRBD1,CSVEEAGGSQETQYF,TGCAGCGTTGAAGAAGCAGGGGGCTCCCAAGAGACCCAGTACTTC
TRBV28,TRBJ2-7,NA,NA,CASSPHRDEQYF,TGTGCCAGCAGTCCCCACAGGGACGAGCAGTACTTC
TRBV12-3/TRBV12-4,TRBJ2-1,NA,NA,CATSRDTYNEQFF,TGTGCCACGTCCCGGGACACCTACAATGAGCAGTTCTTC
TRBV19,TRBJ1-1,NA,NA,CASSFNRFMNTEAFF,TGTGCCAGTAGTTTCAACAGATTTATGAACACTGAAGCTTTCTTT
TRBV11-1,TRBJ2-7,NA,NA,CASSSHREYEQYF,TGTGCCAGCAGCTCGCACAGAGAATACGAGCAGTACTTC
TRBV7-9,TRBJ2-3,few,TRBD2,CASSRTSGGPLDTQYF,TGTGCCAGCAGCCGGACTAGCGGGGGGCCCCTGGATACGCAGTATTTT
TRBV19,TRBJ2-1,few,NA,CASSILGRHNYNEQFF,TGTGCCAGTAGTATCTTGGGTCGACACAATTACAATGAGCAGTTCTTC
TRBV19,TRBJ2-3,NA,TRBD2,CASSMKRGGTTDTQYF,TGTGCCAGTAGTATGAAGCGGGGGGGCACGACAGATACGCAGTATTTT
TRBV10-1,TRBJ2-1,NA,NA,CASSESGVKKENEQFF,TGCGCCAGCAGTGAGAGCGGCGTGAAAAAGGAGAATGAGCAGTTCTTC
TRBV7-3,TRBJ2-3,once,NA,CASSSTSVADTQYF,TGTGCCAGCAGCTCCACTAGTGTCGCAGATACGCAGTATTTT
TRBV18,TRBJ1-5,NA,TRBD1,CASSSGQVGNQPQHF,TGTGCCAGCTCATCGGGACAGGTCGGCAATCAGCCCCAGCATTTT
TRBV9,TRBJ2-4,NA,TRBD1,CASSGTGAGAKNIQYF,TGTGCCAGCAGCGGGACAGGGGCCGGGGCCAAAAACATTCAGTACTTC
TRBV19,TRBJ2-7,NA,TRBD1,CASSPGTGTYEQYF,TGTGCCAGTAGCCCCGGGACAGGAACCTACGAGCAGTACTTC
TRBV24-1,TRBJ2-3,NA,TRBD1,CATSDPPGQGADTQYF,TGTGCCACCAGTGATCCACCGGGACAGGGGGCAGATACGCAGTATTTT
TRBV10-3,TRBJ2-7,NA,TRBD1,CAIGQGTGAYEQYF,TGTGCCATTGGGCAAGGGACAGGGGCCTACGAGCAGTACTTC
TRBV19,TRBJ1-1,NA,TRBD1,CASSIGLDRGRTEAFF,TGTGCCAGTAGTATAGGTCTCGACAGGGGGCGCACCGAAGCTTTCTTT
TRBV9,TRBJ2-6,NA,TRBD2,CASSVHSGGALGANVLTF,TGTGCCAGCAGCGTGCATAGCGGGGGGGCGCTCGGGGCCAACGTCCTGACTTTC
TRBV3-1/TRBV3-2,TRBJ2-2,NA,NA,CASSQITNTGELFF,TGTGCCAGCAGCCAAATAACAAACACCGGGGAGCTGTTTTTT
TRBV7-9,TRBJ2-7,NA,TRBD1,CASSRTTGAYEQYF,TGTGCCAGCAGTAGAACGACAGGGGCCTACGAGCAGTACTTC
TRBV5-1,TRBJ2-3,NA,NA,CASSTGGDTDTQYF,TGCGCCAGCAGCACCGGAGGGGACACAGATACGCAGTATTTT
TRBV29-1,TRBJ1-1,NA,TRBD1,CSSQRTGVTEAFF,TGCAGCTCACAGCGGACAGGGGTCACTGAAGCTTTCTTT
TRBV4-1,TRBJ2-3,NA,NA,CASSPTQGPTDTQYF,TGCGCCAGCAGCCCTACCCAGGGGCCCACAGATACGCAGTATTTT
TRBV2,TRBJ1-1,NA,NA,CASRGRALNTEAFF,TGTGCCAGCAGGGGCAGGGCCTTGAACACTGAAGCTTTCTTT
TRBV5-1,TRBJ1-5,NA,TRBD1,CASSLDRGGQPQHF,TGCGCCAGCAGCTTGGACAGGGGGGGGCAGCCCCAGCATTTT
TRBV12-3/TRBV12-4,TRBJ2-5,NA,TRBD2,CASTGGETQYF,TGTGCTTCCACGGGGGGGGAGACCCAGTACTTC
TRBV7-2,TRBJ1-5,NA,NA,CASSREGGRLQPQHF,TGTGCCAGCAGCCGGGAGGGGGGTCGGCTTCAGCCCCAGCATTTT
TRBV5-1,TRBJ2-7,once,NA,CASSSGLSYEQYF,TGCGCCAGCAGCTCGGGTTTGTCCTACGAGCAGTACTTC
TRBV3-1/TRBV3-2,TRBJ2-5,NA,NA,CASSLSVGSLETQYF,TGTGCCAGCAGCCTCTCCGTGGGTAGCTTGGAGACCCAGTACTTC
TRBV19,TRBJ1-1,NA,NA,CASTREWNTEAFF,TGTGCCAGTACCCGAGAGTGGAACACTGAAGCTTTCTTT
TRBV12-2,TRBJ2-7,NA,NA,CASRLPTDRNTHEQYF,TGTGCAAGTCGCTTACCAACGGACAGGAACACCCACGAGCAGTACTTC
TRBV19,TRBJ2-1,NA,NA,CASRGPYNEQFF,TGTGCCAGTAGGGGCCCCTACAATGAGCAGTTCTTC
TRBV27,TRBJ1-5,NA,TRBD1,CASSPAPGQGDGNQPQHF,TGTGCCAGCAGTCCCGCCCCGGGACAGGGGGATGGCAATCAGCCCCAGCATTTT
TRBV5-5,TRBJ1-2,NA,TRBD1,CASSPRQGARSNYGYTF,TGTGCCAGCAGCCCAAGACAGGGGGCGAGGTCTAACTATGGCTACACCTTC
TRBV4-1,TRBJ1-6,NA,NA,CASSPPTGNSPLHF,TGCGCCAGCAGCCCCCCCACAGGGAATTCACCCCTCCACTTT
TRBV11-2,TRBJ2-7,NA,NA,CASSIDFGDRGGEQYF,TGTGCCAGCAGCATCGATTTTGGCGACAGGGGAGGGGAGCAGTACTTC
TRBV7-2,TRBJ1-5,NA,NA,CASSLDARGGTQPQHF,TGTGCCAGCAGCTTAGATGCCAGGGGTGGGACTCAGCCCCAGCATTTT
TRBV5-1,TRBJ2-7,many,NA,CASSAGTPGYEQYF,TGCGCCAGCAGCGCAGGGACACCTGGCTACGAGCAGTACTTC
TRBV9,TRBJ1-1,NA,TRBD1,CASSEPGQGASEAFF,TGTGCCAGCAGCGAACCTGGACAGGGGGCTTCGGAAGCTTTCTTT
TRBV18,TRBJ1-1,NA,TRBD1,CASSKTGPEAFF,TGTGCCAGCTCAAAGACAGGGCCTGAAGCTTTCTTT
TRBV3-1/TRBV3-2,TRBJ1-5,NA,TRBD1,CASSQQGGGQPQHF,TGTGCCAGCAGCCAGCAAGGGGGCGGTCAGCCCCAGCATTTT
TRBV12-2,TRBJ2-3,NA,NA,CASRLRLTGTPDFTDTQYF,TGTGCAAGTCGCTTAAGGTTAACCGGGACACCGGATTTCACAGATACGCAGTATTTT
TRBV2,TRBJ1-6,NA,TRBD1,CASRGTGPVHSPLHF,TGTGCCAGCAGAGGGACAGGACCCGTACATTCACCCCTCCACTTT
TRBV10-2,TRBJ2-3,NA,TRBD2,CASITSGGKGNTQYF,TGCGCCAGCATCACTAGCGGGGGGAAGGGGAATACGCAGTATTTT
TRBV15,TRBJ1-2,once,NA,CATSRADRYGYTF,TGTGCCACCAGCAGAGCCGACAGATATGGCTACACCTTC